These 13 T cell receptor beta chains were all obtained from the same sample, sequenced in a study of cytomegalovirus exposure and HLA in healthy donors. The method was immunoSEQ multiplex PCR; TCRdb's version includes in-frame clones alone and lacks a portion of them. The repertoire holds about 220,000 clones, with around 80% as singletons. Sequencing was done on a sample of PBMCs. The receptors shown here come from a woman aged 30 to 39 in good health and CMV-seropositive.

This clone is a singleton in its sample. The chain joins TRBV18 to TRBJ2-7; either TRBD1 or TRBD2 may fit D (5 bases each). Trimming left V 8 bases short and J 0 bases short, with 17 bases between. The CDR3 loop spans 15 amino acids. CDR1 is KGHSH and CDR2 is LQKENI in the germline V gene. CDR3 loop: CASTRGPRSSYEQYF. CDR3 bases: TGTGCCAGCACACGGGGCCCTAGGAGCTCCTACGAGCAGTACTTC.

This chain links TRBV2 with TRBJ2-7; D uncertain. V lost 6 bases and J 4 bases, leaving 7 bases between the germline ends. Germline V gene lookup returns CDR1 SNHLY and CDR2 FYNNEI. The CDR3 consists of 11 residues. CDR3 DNA: TGTGCCAGCAGCCCCCAATACGAGCAGTACTTC. Its translation is CASSPQYEQYF.

The chain recombines TRBV27 with TRBJ2-7; TRBD1 matches at 11 bases. Germline CDR1 and CDR2: MNHEY and SMNVEV (reference sequence). The length of the CDR3 is 14 residues. Trimming took 5 bases from V and 2 from J; bases not matched to a gene: 2. The CDR3 DNA reads TGTGCCAGCAGTGGGACAGGGGGGCCCTACGAGCAGTACTTC. This encodes CASSGTGGPYEQYF.

Only one count was recorded for this clone. The V gene is TRBV28, the J gene TRBJ1-2; tentatively, D is TRBD1 (5 bases). V lost 10 bases to trimming and J lost 4 bases, with 13 bases between them. Germline CDR1 reads MDHEN; CDR2 reads SYDVKM. The CDR3 extends over 12 amino acids. CDR3 region: CATSGTFYGYTF. In nucleotides, the CDR3 is TGTGCCACCTCCGGGACCTTCTATGGCTACACCTTC.

The chain couples TRBV6-4 to TRBJ2-3, with 7 bases identical to TRBD1. The CDR3 contains 15 residues. With 3 bases clipped from V and 6 bases from J, the junction kept 9 bases outside the gene matches. Germline V gene data show CDR1 as MRHNA and CDR2 as SNTAGT. CDR3 sequence reads: CASSERSGGVDTQYF. CDR3 coding DNA: TGTGCCAGCAGTGAAAGGTCAGGGGGAGTGGATACGCAGTATTTT.

The chain has TRBV27 and TRBJ2-7, with a weak D call TRBD2 (7 bases). The V and J ends lost 5 bases and 5 bases respectively, with 19 bases between them. This CDR3 has 15 residues. Germline lookup yields CDR1 MNHEY and CDR2 SMNVEV (reference sequence). In nucleotides, the CDR3 is TGTGCCAGCAGTCCCAATCGGGGGGCCGCCGACGAGCAGTACTTC. It translates to CASSPNRGAADEQYF.

This clone has only a few counts. The chain links TRBV27 to TRBJ2-7, with 7 bases lining up with TRBD1. Looked up from germline, CDR1 is MNHEY and CDR2 is SMNVEV (reference sequence). The CDR3 runs to 13 residues. Losses at the gene ends were 4 bases for V and 5 bases for J; bases not matched to a gene: 5. The DNA for the CDR3 is TGTGCCAGCAGTTACGGGACAGTAGACGAGCAGTACTTC. Amino acid sequence: CASSYGTVDEQYF.

This clone has just one count. The genes are TRBV9 and TRBJ2-1; maybe TRBD1 (6 bases). Trimming cost V 0 bases and J 1 base, with 11 bases left between them. The germline CDR1 and CDR2 sequences are SGDLS and YYNGEE. The CDR3 has 16 amino acids. The CDR3 DNA reads as TGTGCCAGCAGCGTAGATGGCCAGGGGTCCTACAATGAGCAGTTCTTC. Translated, it gives CASSVDGQGSYNEQFF.

The chain combines TRBV7-6 with TRBJ2-2, with a possible D match to TRBD1 (5 bases). The CDR3 consists of 14 residues. The germline V gene has CDR1 SGHVS and CDR2 FNYEAQ. Trimming took 3 bases from V and 3 from J, leaving 8 bases between them. CDR3 loop: CASSFTGYTGELFF. The CDR3 DNA is TGTGCCAGCAGCTTTACAGGTTACACCGGGGAGCTGTTTTTT.

The chain combines TRBV30 with TRBJ2-4; weak D call: TRBD1 (5 bases). Germline CDR1 is GTSNPN and CDR2 is SVGIG (reference sequence). This CDR3 is built from 15 residues. The CDR3 sequence is CALKHLRVAKNIQYF. Written as DNA, the CDR3 is TGTGCATTGAAGCATCTCAGGGTGGCCAAAAACATTCAGTACTTC.

CDR3 in DNA: TGTGCCAGCAGTTACGGGGTCCAAGAGACCCAGTACTTC. Translation: CASSYGVQETQYF. The rearrangement links TRBV6-5 to TRBJ2-5, with D hard to call. This CDR3 is 13 amino acids long. V was cut by 2 bases and J by 1 base, with 5 bases left in between. The germline V gene has CDR1 MNHEY and CDR2 SVGAGI.

CDR3 protein: CASSPTGTYTDTQYF. The CDR3 DNA follows: TGTGCCAGCAGCCCGACAGGGACCTACACAGATACGCAGTATTTT. J is TRBJ2-3 and V is TRBV7-6, with 7 bases identical to TRBD1. Germline values: CDR1 SGHVS, CDR2 FNYEAQ. The CDR3 length is 15 residues. V lost 5 bases to trimming and J lost 2 bases; unmatched junction nucleotides: 7.

The V gene is TRBV27, the J gene TRBJ2-1; D not resolved. Trimming cost V 0 bases and J 15 bases, with 12 bases left between them. Germline CDR1 MNHEY, CDR2 SMNVEV (reference sequence). This CDR3 is built from 12 residues. The CDR3 region is CASSLSAKERFF. For the CDR3, the DNA is TGTGCCAGCAGTTTATCAGCTAAAGAACGGTTCTTC.